This entry lists 7 T cell receptor beta chains sequenced from one sample in a study of cytomegalovirus exposure and HLA in healthy donors. PCR was performed using 60 Vbeta and 13 Jbeta primers. The data were produced by immunoSEQ multiplex PCR, yet TCRdb's version contains in-frame clones alone and is incomplete. Of around 97,000 clones listed, 65% to 85% are singletons. The sequenced sample was PBMCs. The receptor set was obtained from a man aged 35-49 years in good health and CMV-seropositive.

The rearrangement joins TRBV6-5 to TRBJ1-1, with D possibly being TRBD1 (6 bases). Germline V CDR1 and CDR2: MNHEY, SVGAGI. The CDR3 contains 14 residues. The V gene lost 2 bases and the J gene lost 4 bases, with 11 bases spanning the gap. The CDR3 here is CASSYDRKVTEAFF. CDR3 DNA: TGTGCCAGCAGTTACGACAGGAAGGTCACTGAAGCTTTCTTT.

CDR3 protein: CASSLSYEQYF. CDR3 in DNA: TGTGCCAGCAGCCTATCCTACGAGCAGTACTTC. The rearrangement uses TRBV7-8 and TRBJ2-7, with D unresolved. The CDR3 covers 11 residues. V was clipped by 5 bases and J by 1 base, with 3 bases between them. Looked up from germline, CDR1 is SGHVS and CDR2 is FQNEAQ.

The CDR3 reads CASSFLGIAGGISYEQYF. CDR3 sequence (DNA): TGTGCCAGCAGCTTTCTGGGTATAGCGGGGGGCATCTCCTACGAGCAGTACTTC. The rearrangement links TRBV5-5 to TRBJ2-7; 10 bases align to TRBD2. Germline V gene data show CDR1 as SGHKS and CDR2 as YYEKEE (reference sequence). V dropped 2 bases and J dropped 0; count of bases not matched to a gene: 11. The CDR3 spans 18 residues.

The rearrangement joins TRBV6-4 to TRBJ2-7; D call uncertain. Germline V lookup: CDR1 MRHNA, CDR2 SNTAGT. CDR3 length equals 13 residues. With 10 bases removed from V and 0 bases from J, the gap between germline ends came to 13 bases. CDR3 protein: CATQALNSYEQYF. The DNA of the CDR3 is TGTGCCACCCAGGCTTTAAACTCCTACGAGCAGTACTTC.

This clone was seen only a few times. An end of the junction does not agree with germline; a read error may underlie this. The chain combines TRBV2 with TRBJ1-2; 7 bases fit TRBD1. CDR3 size: 13 residues. Germline CDR1 reads SNHLY; CDR2 reads FYNNEI. The DNA of the CDR3 is TGTGCCAGCGGTGAGGGACAGCGACATGGCTACACCTTC. It codes for CASGEGQRHGYTF.

The V call is TRBV4-2, the J call TRBJ2-7; 7 nucleotides match TRBD2. From germline, CDR1 is LGHNA and CDR2 YNFKEQ. The length of the CDR3 is 14 residues. V trimming: 6 bases; J trimming: 4 bases; junction bases outside the gene matches: 9. In nucleotides, the CDR3 is TGTGCCAGCAGTCGAACTAGCGAGAGTTACGAGCAGTACTTC. This encodes CASSRTSESYEQYF.

V is TRBV6-5 and J is TRBJ2-5; TRBD1 matches at 11 bases. The length of the CDR3 is 14 residues. Unmatched junction bases numbered 2, after V lost 4 bases and J lost 4 bases. The V gene's germline CDR1 is MNHEY and CDR2 SVGAGI. In DNA, the CDR3 is TGTGCCAGCAGTTCCGGGACAGGGGGAGAGACCCAGTACTTC. Translated: CASSSGTGGETQYF.